A selection of T cell receptor beta chains follows, all from one sample in a study of T cell responses to AZD1222 COVID-19 vaccine. Sequencing was performed with immunoSEQ multiplex PCR; in TCRdb, only in-frame clones are kept and a portion is missing. Of 120,000 to 150,000 clones listed, 88% are singletons. The sample was peripheral blood, taken 28 days after the second dose of the MenACWY control vaccine. Receptor source: an adult who received the MenACWY meningococcal vaccine as a control. CDR3s include the opening cysteine and the closing phenylalanine or tryptophan. The order of the fields is J gene, D gene, clone size, V gene, CDR3 protein, CDR3 DNA. A D gene is named only where the DNA matches it firmly. The size field is filled for only some rows; it gives once, few, many or a size class.

>TRBJ1-1|NA|few|TRBV9
CASHTGSSLQTTEAFF
TGTGCCAGCCACACGGGTAGCTCCTTACAGACGACTGAAGCTTTCTTT
>TRBJ1-5|NA|once|TRBV30
CAWSQEGIQPQHF
TGTGCCTGGAGTCAAGAGGGGATTCAGCCCCAGCATTTT
>TRBJ2-1|NA|NA|TRBV19
CASSFQGTYNEQFF
TGTGCCAGTAGTTTCCAGGGTACCTACAATGAGCAGTTCTTC
>TRBJ2-5|NA|NA|TRBV29-1
CSVVGQVVGETQYF
TGCAGCGTTGTTGGGCAGGTTGTAGGGGAGACCCAGTACTTC
>TRBJ2-5|NA|NA|TRBV7-2
CASSLGQLRETQYF
TGTGCCAGCAGCCTAGGACAGCTAAGAGAGACCCAGTACTTC
>TRBJ1-1|NA|NA|TRBV4-1
CASTSRVGLNTEAFF
TGCGCCAGCACCTCGCGAGTCGGTTTGAACACTGAAGCTTTCTTT
>TRBJ2-3|TRBD1|NA|TRBV4-1
CASSQVGTAGDTQYF
TGCGCCAGCAGCCAAGTTGGGACAGCTGGGGATACGCAGTATTTT
>TRBJ2-3|TRBD1|few|TRBV7-2
CASSLRGRDTQYF
TGTGCCAGCAGCTTGAGGGGGCGAGATACGCAGTATTTT
>TRBJ1-5|NA|NA|TRBV10-3
CAISGREGQPQHF
TGTGCCATCAGTGGACGGGAAGGGCAGCCCCAGCATTTT
>TRBJ2-7|TRBD2|NA|TRBV7-2
CASSLPASGRVRTYEQYF
TGTGCCAGCAGCTTACCCGCTAGCGGGAGAGTCAGGACCTACGAGCAGTACTTC
>TRBJ2-3|TRBD2|NA|TRBV11-3
CASSLREGDTQYF
TGTGCCAGCAGCTTGCGGGAGGGAGATACGCAGTATTTT
>TRBJ1-2|NA|NA|TRBV30
CAWSLPWGGTFGYTF
TGTGCCTGGAGCCTCCCCTGGGGGGGAACGTTTGGCTACACCTTC
>TRBJ1-2|NA|NA|TRBV6-2/TRBV6-3
CASSPGSTPYGYTF
TGTGCCAGCAGCCCAGGGAGTACCCCCTATGGCTACACCTTC
>TRBJ2-7|TRBD2|NA|TRBV11-3
CASSSGLAGRREQYF
TGTGCCAGCAGCTCCGGACTAGCGGGGCGGCGCGAGCAGTACTTC
>TRBJ2-7|TRBD2|NA|TRBV9
CASSVGTSGPMKSYEQYF
TGTGCCAGCAGCGTCGGGACTAGCGGCCCCATGAAGTCCTACGAGCAGTACTTC
>TRBJ1-6|TRBD1|NA|TRBV7-3
CASSSGTGNNSPLHF
TGTGCCAGCAGCTCCGGGACAGGGAATAATTCACCCCTCCACTTT
>TRBJ1-3|NA|NA|TRBV5-1
CASSPGPLDSSGNTIYF
TGCGCCAGCAGCCCTGGGCCCTTGGACAGCTCTGGAAACACCATATATTTT
>TRBJ2-1|NA|NA|TRBV6-5
CASSVVQAYNEQFF
TGTGCCAGCTCCGTGGTCCAGGCCTACAATGAGCAGTTCTTC
>TRBJ2-5|TRBD1|NA|TRBV24-1
CATAAGTGYQETQYF
TGTGCCACCGCCGCCGGGACAGGTTACCAAGAGACCCAGTACTTC
>TRBJ1-1|NA|NA|TRBV6-5
CASSQTPMNTEAFF
TGTGCCAGCAGCCAGACACCGATGAACACTGAAGCTTTCTTT
>TRBJ2-1|NA|NA|TRBV5-1
CASSLGQDLRDEQFF
TGCGCCAGCAGCTTGGGGCAGGACCTTAGGGATGAGCAGTTCTTC
>TRBJ2-5|TRBD2|NA|TRBV6-5
CASSPSGRDWETQYF
TGTGCCAGCAGTCCTAGCGGGAGGGATTGGGAGACCCAGTACTTC
>TRBJ2-5|NA|NA|TRBV18
CASSLPGMETQYF
TGTGCCAGCTCACTACCGGGAATGGAGACCCAGTACTTC
>TRBJ1-1|NA|NA|TRBV28
CASSLVHSSEAFF
TGTGCCAGCAGTTTGGTTCATTCGTCTGAAGCTTTCTTT
>TRBJ1-3|NA|NA|TRBV7-2
CASTLGGASGNTIYF
TGTGCCAGCACTCTGGGGGGCGCATCTGGAAACACCATATATTTT
>TRBJ1-5|NA|once|TRBV24-1
CATMPFGSNQPQHF
TGTGCCACCATGCCTTTTGGTAGCAATCAGCCCCAGCATTTT